The 7 T cell receptor beta chains below all came from one sample that was sequenced in a study of T cell responses to AZD1222 COVID-19 vaccine. The table came from immunoSEQ multiplex PCR; TCRdb's copy has only in-frame clones and leaves some out. Of 200,000 or so clones in the sample, about 93% are singletons; the top ten hold approximately 1%. Sequencing used peripheral blood, obtained 28 days after the second AZD1222 dose. All receptors come from an adult who received the AZD1222 COVID-19 vaccine.

This rearrangement joins TRBV3-1 (or the pseudogene TRBV3-2) to TRBJ1-1; D is undetermined. CDR3 length: 14 amino acids. Germline V gene lookup returns CDR1 LGHDT and CDR2 YNNKEL (reference sequence). V lost 1 base and J lost 2, with 8 bases in between. CDR3 coding DNA: TGTGCCAGCAGCCAAGCGGACGTTAACACTGAAGCTTTCTTT. Amino acids: CASSQADVNTEAFF.

This clone has only one observation. This chain joins TRBV7-2 and TRBJ2-2, with TRBD2 identical over 13 bases. Looked up from germline, CDR1 is SGHTA and CDR2 is FQGNSA. The V and J ends lost 4 bases and 6 bases, in that order; junction bases with no gene match: 2. This CDR3 comprises 15 residues. CDR3 sequence: CASSSGTSGAGELFF. Written as DNA, the CDR3 is TGTGCCAGCAGCTCTGGGACTAGCGGGGCCGGGGAGCTGTTTTTT.

The rearrangement joins TRBV19 to TRBJ1-5, with 7 bases that match TRBD1. Trimming took 7 bases from V and 6 from J; bases not matched to a gene: 9. The germline CDR1 and CDR2 sequences are LNHDA and SQIVND (reference sequence). The CDR3 runs to 14 residues. Here the CDR3 reads CASTYRGGGQPQHF. DNA of the CDR3: TGTGCCAGTACCTACAGGGGTGGGGGTCAGCCCCAGCATTTT.

The chain joins TRBV3-1 (or the pseudogene TRBV3-2) to TRBJ2-5, with 15 positions matching TRBD2. The CDR3 loop spans 15 amino acids. V gave up 6 bases and J gave up 4 bases; unmatched junction bases: 3. Germline CDR1 and CDR2: LGHDT and YNNKEL (reference sequence). The CDR3 DNA follows: TGTGCCAGCAGGGTGGGACTAGCGGGGGGAGAGACCCAGTACTTC. The encoded protein is CASRVGLAGGETQYF.

The rearrangement uses TRBV6-2 or TRBV6-3 and TRBJ2-1; TRBD2 is a possible D gene (6 bases). The germline V gene encodes CDR1 MNHEY and CDR2 SVGEGT. The CDR3 consists of 19 residues. Trimming removed 0 bases at V and 2 bases at J, with 20 bases between. The CDR3 coding sequence is TGTGCCAGCAGTTACTCGCGGGCACGTGCGGGGATTCCCTACAATGAGCAGTTCTTC. It codes for CASSYSRARAGIPYNEQFF.

V usage is TRBV19 and J usage is TRBJ1-2, with 9 bases that match TRBD1. The CDR3 consists of 16 residues. Germline CDR1 and CDR2: LNHDA and SQIVND (reference sequence). Germline trimming cut 4 bases from V and 3 bases from J; bases unmatched to any gene: 9. The CDR3 DNA follows: TGTGCCAGTAGTAACAGGGGGCCGGTCGCGGACTATGGCTACACCTTC. Protein: CASSNRGPVADYGYTF.

This sequence joins TRBV19 and TRBJ1-2; D might be TRBD1 (6 bases). The germline V gene encodes CDR1 LNHDA and CDR2 SQIVND (reference sequence). Trimming shortened V by 3 bases and J by 7 bases, and 15 bases separated the two germline ends. The CDR3 has 14 amino acids. CDR3 nucleotides: TGTGCCAGTAGTATCAATTCGGGGGCCTCTGGCTACACCTTC. Residues: CASSINSGASGYTF. Complete variable domain (other parts from reference TRBV19 and TRBJ1-2): DGGITQSPKYLFRKEGQNVTLSCEQNLNHDAMYWYRQDPGQGLRLIYYSQIVNDFQKGDIAEGYSVSREKKESFPLTVTSAQKNPTAFYLCASSINSGASGYTFGSGTRLTVV.